Below are 28 T cell receptor beta chains sequenced from a single sample in a study of T cell responses to AZD1222 COVID-19 vaccine. Clones were sequenced by immunoSEQ multiplex PCR, and TCRdb holds only the in-frame ones, with some missing. The sample shows roughly 150,000 clones, approximately 90% of them seen only once. This sample comprised peripheral blood, obtained on day 0 of AZD1222 vaccination. These receptors were obtained from an adult in good health.

This sequence joins TRBV5-4 and TRBJ1-1; the D gene is possibly TRBD1 (5 bases). The V gene's germline CDR1 is SGHNT and CDR2 YYREEE (reference sequence). With 4 bases removed from V and 1 base from J, the gap between germline ends came to 17 bases. This CDR3 comprises 16 residues. The CDR3 nucleotides read TGTGCCAGCAGCCGGGGGAGTCCGGCGTCGAACACTGAAGCTTTCTTT. Its translation is CASSRGSPASNTEAFF.

The chain joins TRBV3-1 (or the pseudogene TRBV3-2) to TRBJ1-1; D uncertain. Trimming took 0 bases from V and 1 from J, leaving 6 bases between them. CDR1 LGHDT and CDR2 YNNKEL come from the germline V gene (reference sequence). The CDR3 contains 14 residues. CDR3 sequence (DNA): TGTGCCAGCAGCCAAGAGGCGGCGAACACTGAAGCTTTCTTT. Translated, it gives CASSQEAANTEAFF.

The chain couples TRBV30 to TRBJ1-3; tentatively, D is TRBD1 (6 bases). The V gene's germline CDR1 is GTSNPN and CDR2 SVGIG (reference sequence). V was pared by 5 bases and J by 1 base, with 6 bases between. The CDR3 is 12 amino acids. CDR3 protein: CAWGQSGNTIYF. The DNA for the CDR3 is TGTGCCTGGGGACAGTCTGGAAACACCATATATTTT.

This rearrangement joins TRBV3-1 (or the pseudogene TRBV3-2) to TRBJ1-2; D is unclear. The CDR3 covers 13 residues. V was trimmed by 1 base and J by 3 bases, leaving 6 bases between them. The germline gives CDR1 LGHDT, CDR2 YNNKEL (reference sequence). CDR3 in amino acids: CASSQGGYYGYTF. CDR3 in DNA: TGTGCCAGCAGCCAAGGAGGGTACTATGGCTACACCTTC.

The chain links TRBV2 to TRBJ1-6, with a weak D call TRBD1 (5 bases). Trimming left V 3 bases short and J 6 bases short, with 9 bases between. The CDR3 consists of 14 residues. The germline gives CDR1 SNHLY, CDR2 FYNNEI. The CDR3 loop reads CASSDRGANSPLHF. CDR3 sequence (DNA): TGTGCCAGCAGTGACCGAGGGGCTAATTCACCCCTCCACTTT.

V gene TRBV30 combines with J gene TRBJ1-6; weak D call: TRBD1 (5 bases). Germline CDR1 reads GTSNPN; CDR2 reads SVGIG (reference sequence). Trimming removed 0 bases from V and 7 bases from J, with 13 bases in between. The CDR3 is 15 residues long. The CDR3, as DNA: TGTGCCTGGAGTGTTGGGCCGTCAGGGAATTCACCCCTCCACTTT. Translating gives CAWSVGPSGNSPLHF.

V and J are TRBV19 and TRBJ1-2, with no clear D. This CDR3 comprises 12 residues. Per germline, CDR1 LNHDA and CDR2 SQIVND (reference sequence). V gave up 9 bases and J gave up 6 bases, with 14 bases separating them. The CDR3 loop reads CASQEDPDGYTF. CDR3 DNA: TGTGCCAGCCAGGAGGATCCGGATGGCTACACCTTC.

The genes are TRBV6-5 and TRBJ2-5; 8 bases agree with TRBD2. The CDR3 is made up of 15 amino acids. Germline V gene lookup returns CDR1 MNHEY and CDR2 SVGAGI. V shed 6 bases, J shed 5 bases, and the junction held 11 bases outside the gene matches. In nucleotides, the CDR3 is TGTGCCAGCAGCCCCCGGTATAGCGGGGACGAGACCCAGTACTTC. Its translation: CASSPRYSGDETQYF.

The gene calls are TRBV14 and TRBJ2-7, with a weak D call TRBD2 (6 bases). Trimming removed 4 bases from V and 2 bases from J, with 12 bases in between. Germline CDR1 and CDR2: SGHDN and FVKESK. The CDR3 is 14 amino acids. CDR3 sequence (DNA): TGTGCCAGCAGCCCCAGGGACTGGACCTACGAGCAGTACTTC. As protein: CASSPRDWTYEQYF. Full variable domain (missing parts from reference TRBV14 and TRBJ2-7): EAGVTQFPSHSVIEKGQTVTLRCDPISGHDNLYWYRRVMGKEIKFLLHFVKESKQDESGMPNNRFLAERTGGTYSTLKVQPAELEDSGVYFCASSPRDWTYEQYFGPGTRLTVT.

This chain joins TRBV6-5 and TRBJ1-2, with a possible D match to TRBD1 (5 bases). V gave up 8 bases and J gave up 3 bases, with 10 bases separating them. The germline CDR1 and CDR2 sequences are MNHEY and SVGAGI. The CDR3 consists of 12 residues. The CDR3 region has the DNA TGTGCCAGCGGGGGAAGGGACTATGGCTACACCTTC. Amino acids: CASGGRDYGYTF.

The chain couples TRBV28 to TRBJ2-7; 11 nucleotides match TRBD2. Germline lookup yields CDR1 MDHEN and CDR2 SYDVKM. This CDR3 is built from 16 residues. The ends lost 5 bases at V and 2 bases at J; junction bases unmatched: 8. CDR3 residues: CASSPGRLAGTYEQYF. In DNA form, the CDR3 reads TGTGCCAGCAGTCCTGGTCGACTAGCGGGAACCTACGAGCAGTACTTC.

CDR3 DNA: TGTGCCAGTAGTATAGGGGGACAGGGCCCCTACGAGCAGTACTTC. Protein: CASSIGGQGPYEQYF. The rearrangement uses TRBV19 and TRBJ2-7, with 9 nucleotides matching TRBD1. Germline CDR1 LNHDA, CDR2 SQIVND (reference sequence). The CDR3 extends over 15 amino acids. After removal of 1 base from V and 2 bases from J, the junction contained 3 bases not matched to a gene.

The chain employs TRBV7-3 and TRBJ2-2, with 10 bases that match TRBD2. Germline loops: CDR1 SGHTA, CDR2 FQGTGA. The V segment lost 0 bases and the J segment 6 bases; nucleotides outside the gene matches: 4. This CDR3 has 16 amino acids. The CDR3 here is CASSLTGLAAPGELFF. CDR3 bases: TGTGCCAGCAGCTTAACAGGACTAGCGGCGCCCGGGGAGCTGTTTTTT.

V usage is TRBV7-9 and J usage is TRBJ2-7; the match to TRBD1 covers 8 bases. CDR1 is SEHNR and CDR2 is FQNEAQ in the germline V gene (reference sequence). After removal of 3 bases from V and 5 bases from J, the junction contained 6 bases not matched to a gene. The CDR3 is 14 residues long. The CDR3 spells CASSLDRDDHEQYF. The CDR3 DNA follows: TGTGCCAGCAGCTTGGACAGGGATGACCACGAGCAGTACTTC.

V usage is TRBV5-1 and J usage is TRBJ2-3, with 7 bases matching TRBD2. Germline trimming cut 6 bases from V and 6 bases from J; bases unmatched to any gene: 7. The length of the CDR3 is 13 residues. CDR1 and CDR2 (germline): SGHRS, YFSETQ. CDR3 in amino acids: CASTSTGGDTQYF. The DNA for the CDR3 is TGCGCCAGCACCTCGACCGGGGGGGATACGCAGTATTTT.

In regard to this clone: Mismatch with germline at one junction end may stem from a read error. This chain joins TRBV7-2 and TRBJ2-1; TRBD2 matches at 14 bases. The germline V gene has CDR1 SGHTA and CDR2 FQGNSA. The CDR3 sequence is 13 residues long. The chain's CDR3 is CASKPGTSGSLVF. Written as DNA, the CDR3 is TGTGCCAGCAAACCCGGGACTAGCGGGAGTTTGGTCTTC.

CDR3 residues: CASRTRGSTGELFF. The CDR3, as DNA: TGTGCCAGTCGAACAAGGGGTAGCACCGGGGAGCTGTTTTTT. The chain couples TRBV28 to TRBJ2-2; tentative D call: TRBD1 (5 bases). The CDR3 covers 14 residues. Per germline, CDR1 MDHEN and CDR2 SYDVKM. V lost 9 bases, J lost 4 bases, and 15 bases lay in between.

The chain combines TRBV3-1 (or the pseudogene TRBV3-2) with TRBJ2-7, with 7 nucleotides matching TRBD2. Germline lookup yields CDR1 LGHDT and CDR2 YNNKEL (reference sequence). The CDR3 extends over 15 amino acids. V was clipped by 4 bases and J by 2 bases; unmatched bases: 8. As DNA, the CDR3 is TGTGCCAGCAGCCCTCGGGGGGTCCTAGCCTACGAGCAGTACTTC. This encodes CASSPRGVLAYEQYF.

This chain joins TRBV28 and TRBJ1-6; 8 bases are shared with TRBD1. This CDR3 is 19 amino acids long. Germline CDR1 and CDR2: MDHEN and SYDVKM. V dropped 6 bases and J dropped 6; count of bases not matched to a gene: 19. CDR3 region: CASRIRLTRGPIFNSPLHF. CDR3 DNA sequence: TGTGCCAGCAGGATTAGGCTTACCAGGGGGCCCATCTTTAATTCACCCCTCCACTTT.

The chain is built from TRBV7-3 and TRBJ2-1, with 8 positions matching TRBD2. CDR3 length equals 16 residues. Germline trimming cut 2 bases from V and 6 bases from J; bases unmatched to any gene: 9. Looked up from germline, CDR1 is SGHTA and CDR2 is FQGTGA. As DNA, the CDR3 is TGTGCCAGCAGCTTAGGTCCGGGACTAGGTAGCAATGAGCAGTTCTTC. Protein product: CASSLGPGLGSNEQFF.

This clone was seen just once. The chain joins TRBV25-1 to TRBJ2-3, with 8 nucleotides matching TRBD1. Unmatched junction bases numbered 13, after V lost 8 bases and J lost 6 bases. This CDR3 is 15 amino acids long. Germline CDR1 reads MGHDK; CDR2 reads SYGVNS. The CDR3 spells CASSKPRGLADTQYF. CDR3 DNA sequence: TGTGCCAGCTCAAAGCCCAGGGGGCTTGCGGATACGCAGTATTTT.

The chain couples TRBV28 to TRBJ1-6, with D uncertain. CDR1 is MDHEN, CDR2 SYDVKM, per germline. The V end was cut by 2 bases, the J end by 2 bases, with 7 bases between. This CDR3 spans 15 amino acids. CDR3 residues: CASSLGLAYNSPLHF. Written as DNA, the CDR3 is TGTGCCAGCAGTTTAGGGTTAGCCTATAATTCACCCCTCCACTTT.

The chain recombines TRBV12-3 or TRBV12-4 with TRBJ1-3; D uncertain. The CDR3 covers 12 residues. V lost 6 bases and J lost 4, with 7 bases in between. Here the CDR3 reads CASSPMGNTIYF. As DNA, the CDR3 is TGTGCCAGCAGCCCGATGGGAAACACCATATATTTT.

The V call is TRBV15, the J call TRBJ1-1; D ambiguous. The V gene's germline CDR1 is LNHNV and CDR2 YYDKDF (reference sequence). Trimming pared 0 bases from V and 0 bases from J, leaving 8 bases between. CDR3 length: 15 amino acids. For the CDR3, the DNA is TGTGCCACCAGCAGAGAGGGGTTCATGAACACTGAAGCTTTCTTT. This encodes CATSREGFMNTEAFF.

V gene TRBV18 combines with J gene TRBJ1-3; TRBD1 matches at 8 bases. CDR1 is KGHSH and CDR2 is LQKENI in the germline V gene. The CDR3 loop spans 15 amino acids. The V segment lost 2 bases and the J segment 4 bases; nucleotides outside the gene matches: 4. This CDR3 reads CASSPGQGVGNTIYF. In DNA form, the CDR3 reads TGTGCCAGCTCACCAGGACAGGGTGTCGGAAACACCATATATTTT.

This clone showed up just once. This sequence joins TRBV4-2 and TRBJ1-2; D possibly corresponds to TRBD1 (6 bases). The CDR3 is 13 amino acids. V was clipped by 4 bases and J by 8 bases, with 14 bases between them. Germline CDR1 reads LGHNA; CDR2 reads YNFKEQ. The CDR3 DNA sequence: TGTGCCAGCAGCCGCGGGGGGCCCCAAGGCTACACCTTC. The encoded protein is CASSRGGPQGYTF.

This rearrangement joins TRBV14 to TRBJ2-6; D might be TRBD1 or TRBD2, each matching 5 bases. V was pared by 2 bases and J by 0 bases, with 14 bases between. Germline CDR1 and CDR2: SGHDN and FVKESK. CDR3 length: 18 amino acids. CDR3 region: CASSQHGTPLSGANVLTF. The CDR3 coding sequence is TGTGCCAGCAGCCAACACGGGACCCCCCTCTCTGGGGCCAACGTCCTGACTTTC.

This rearrangement joins TRBV6-5 to TRBJ1-1, with D maybe TRBD1 (5 bases). Germline values: CDR1 MNHEY, CDR2 SVGAGI. CDR3 length: 12 residues. Trimming left V 0 bases short and J 10 bases short, with 9 bases between. CDR3 residues: CASSYSGGRAFF. The CDR3 nucleotides are TGTGCCAGCAGTTACTCGGGGGGTCGAGCTTTCTTT.